The 26 T cell receptor beta chains below come from one sample, sequenced in a study of shared clonotypes between healthy human individuals. TCRdb's copy holds only in-frame clones and misses some; the assay was immunoSEQ multiplex PCR. The data hold hundreds of thousands of clones, with about three quarters observed a single time. The specimen was memory CD4+ T cells sorted from blood. Subset of the sample: CD45RA-negative fraction. The source is a woman aged 30 to 39 in good health.

The chain carries TRBV2 and TRBJ2-7; D remains unclear. This CDR3 is 13 amino acids long. V was clipped by 5 bases and J by 2 bases, with 10 bases between them. Per the germline V gene, CDR1 is SNHLY and CDR2 is FYNNEI. In nucleotides, the CDR3 is TGTGCCAGCAGTTTGGACGGTCCCTACGAGCAGTACTTC. Protein sequence: CASSLDGPYEQYF.

There are a few counts of this clone. The chain joins TRBV11-2 to TRBJ2-3; TRBD2 aligns across 10 bases. This CDR3 is 17 amino acids long. Germline V lookup: CDR1 SGHAT, CDR2 FQNNGV. With 1 base clipped from V and 4 bases from J, the junction kept 8 bases outside the gene matches. This chain's CDR3 is CASSLGRSGRAADTQYF. CDR3 sequence (DNA): TGTGCCAGCAGCTTAGGGAGGAGCGGGAGGGCTGCAGATACGCAGTATTTT.

The chain combines TRBV7-8 with TRBJ1-2; perhaps TRBD1 as D (6 bases). Germline CDR1 is SGHVS and CDR2 is FQNEAQ. This CDR3 spans 16 amino acids. With 6 bases removed from V and 4 bases from J, the gap between germline ends came to 21 bases. CDR3 protein: CASSSTSRQDAYGYTF. The CDR3 DNA reads TGTGCCAGCAGTTCGACCTCTCGACAGGACGCCTATGGCTACACCTTC.

This rearrangement joins TRBV19 to TRBJ2-1; 13 nucleotides line up with TRBD2. V lost 5 bases to trimming and J lost 12 bases; unmatched junction nucleotides: 10. CDR3 length: 15 residues. CDR1 LNHDA and CDR2 SQIVND come from the germline V gene (reference sequence). In DNA form, the CDR3 reads TGTGCCAGTAGTGCAACCGGGACTAGCGGGATAGGGCAGTTCTTC. It codes for CASSATGTSGIGQFF.

V gene TRBV5-1 combines with J gene TRBJ2-7; 9 bases match TRBD1. V shed 4 bases, J shed 6 bases, and the junction held 8 bases outside the gene matches. This CDR3 is 14 amino acids long. Germline lookup yields CDR1 SGHRS and CDR2 YFSETQ. The CDR3 loop is CASSANSGQGEQYF. The CDR3 DNA reads TGCGCCAGCAGCGCAAACTCGGGACAGGGCGAGCAGTACTTC.

V is TRBV19 and J is TRBJ2-6; D perhaps matches TRBD1 (6 bases). From germline, CDR1 is LNHDA and CDR2 SQIVND (reference sequence). The germline V and J ends were trimmed by 0 bases and 2 bases, with 26 bases remaining between them. The CDR3 totals 22 residues. Here the CDR3 reads CASSIDRARGSIGRPGANVLTF. In DNA, the CDR3 is TGTGCCAGTAGTATAGATCGCGCCAGGGGCTCTATAGGGCGGCCTGGGGCCAACGTCCTGACTTTC.

In this sample, this clone turned up a few times. The rearrangement links TRBV5-1 to TRBJ1-1; a weak D match, TRBD1 (6 bases). The V gene's germline CDR1 is SGHRS and CDR2 YFSETQ. The V end lost 4 bases, the J end lost 0 bases, and 19 bases lay between the germline ends. The CDR3 runs to 17 residues. This chain's CDR3 is CASSPLGGARMNTEAFF. In nucleotides, the CDR3 is TGCGCCAGCAGCCCCCTCGGGGGGGCGCGGATGAACACTGAAGCTTTCTTT.

The rearrangement joins TRBV11-3 to TRBJ2-6; TRBD1 matches at 9 bases. Unmatched junction bases numbered 10, after V lost 5 bases and J lost 2 bases. The CDR3 covers 18 residues. Per germline, CDR1 SGHNT and CDR2 YENEEA. The CDR3 DNA reads as TGTGCCAGCAGCGCCCCGGGACAGGGTCTTACTGGGGCCAACGTCCTGACTTTC. Protein: CASSAPGQGLTGANVLTF.

This clone came up many times. Other nucleotide sequences from this sample produce the same CDR3. The chain is built from TRBV11-3 and TRBJ2-2; 8 bases are a match to TRBD1. CDR1 is SGHNT and CDR2 is YENEEA in the germline V gene. The CDR3 runs to 13 residues. Losses at the gene ends were 8 bases for V and 2 bases for J; bases not matched to a gene: 1. The CDR3 DNA reads TGTGCCAGCGGACAGGGAAACACCGGGGAGCTGTTTTTT. Translating gives CASGQGNTGELFF.

The genes are TRBV30 and TRBJ2-5, with TRBD2 identical over 15 bases. Germline V gene lookup returns CDR1 GTSNPN and CDR2 SVGIG (reference sequence). The CDR3 spans 13 residues. Trimming cost V 8 bases and J 6 bases; bases outside gene matches: 4. CDR3 nucleotides: TGTGCCATCGGACTAGCGGGAGGGAAGACCCAGTACTTC. This codes for CAIGLAGGKTQYF.

The V gene is TRBV6-5, the J gene TRBJ1-5; possibly TRBD1 for D (5 bases). The length of the CDR3 is 14 residues. V lost 2 bases and J 7 bases, leaving 12 bases between the germline ends. Per germline, CDR1 MNHEY and CDR2 SVGAGI. CDR3: CASSYGAGNQPQHF. The CDR3 DNA reads TGTGCCAGCAGTTACGGGGCAGGGAACCAGCCCCAGCATTTT.

This clone showed up just a few times. This chain links TRBV30 with TRBJ1-1; D unresolved. V was clipped by 1 base and J by 1 base, with 4 bases between them. Germline V lookup: CDR1 GTSNPN, CDR2 SVGIG (reference sequence). The CDR3 length is 12 residues. The CDR3 sequence is CAWSEQNTEAFF. CDR3 DNA sequence: TGTGCCTGGAGTGAGCAGAACACTGAAGCTTTCTTT.

The chain links TRBV18 to TRBJ2-7, with a tentative D call TRBD1 (6 bases). The germline V gene encodes CDR1 KGHSH and CDR2 LQKENI. The CDR3 is 16 residues long. V lost 4 bases to trimming and J lost 2 bases, with 18 bases between them. Here the CDR3 reads CASSLNLQGGTYEQYF. The CDR3 nucleotides read TGTGCCAGCTCACTCAACCTACAGGGTGGCACCTACGAGCAGTACTTC.

The chain carries TRBV14 and TRBJ1-2; D is perhaps TRBD1 (5 bases). The CDR3 is 14 residues long. V was shortened by 4 bases and J by 6 bases, with 15 bases between the two germline ends. Germline V lookup: CDR1 SGHDN, CDR2 FVKESK. In DNA, the CDR3 is TGTGCCAGCAGCCTTCGTCAGGGTATTGATGGCTACACCTTC. Protein product: CASSLRQGIDGYTF.

The chain employs TRBV5-1 and TRBJ2-3; a possible D gene is TRBD2 (6 bases). The CDR3 has 17 amino acids. The V end lost 4 bases, the J end lost 1 base, and 19 bases lay between the germline ends. Germline V CDR1 and CDR2: SGHRS, YFSETQ. CDR3 in amino acids: CASSRPFYGLRTDTQYF. The DNA of the CDR3 is TGCGCCAGCAGCCGCCCATTTTACGGACTACGCACAGATACGCAGTATTTT.

This clone turned up a few times. Here the CDR3 reads CASTVGTGYGYTF. CDR3 in DNA: TGTGCCAGCACAGTAGGGACAGGTTATGGCTACACCTTC. The chain joins TRBV6-5 to TRBJ1-2; 8 nucleotides align to TRBD1. Looked up from germline, CDR1 is MNHEY and CDR2 is SVGAGI. Trimming took 7 bases from V and 5 from J; bases not matched to a gene: 6. This CDR3 has 13 amino acids.

This chain links TRBV9 with TRBJ1-5; no definite D call. V shed 0 bases and J shed 6 bases, with 19 bases lying between them. CDR3 length equals 17 residues. CDR1 and CDR2 (germline): SGDLS, YYNGEE. This CDR3 is CASSVDPARNRAQPQHF. CDR3 sequence (DNA): TGTGCCAGCAGCGTAGATCCCGCACGTAATAGGGCTCAGCCCCAGCATTTT.

V usage is TRBV27 and J usage is TRBJ1-1; 9 nucleotides match TRBD1. CDR3 length: 16 amino acids. CDR1 MNHEY and CDR2 SMNVEV come from the germline V gene (reference sequence). Trimming removed 3 bases from V and 3 bases from J; junction bases left unmatched: 8. This CDR3 is CASSFIGQGLDTEAFF. The CDR3 region has the DNA TGTGCCAGCAGTTTTATTGGACAGGGGTTAGACACTGAAGCTTTCTTT.

The chain joins TRBV18 to TRBJ2-1; 11 bases agree with TRBD2. Germline V gene data show CDR1 as KGHSH and CDR2 as LQKENI. The V segment lost 5 bases and the J segment 5 bases; nucleotides outside the gene matches: 5. CDR3 length: 15 residues. Here the CDR3 DNA reads TGTGCCAGCTCATACGGACTAGCGGGTAACAATGAGCAGTTCTTC. Its protein is CASSYGLAGNNEQFF.

The sample holds many counts of this clone. V and J are TRBV19 and TRBJ1-2, with D tentatively TRBD1 (5 bases). The CDR3 totals 14 residues. V was clipped by 2 bases and J by 0 bases, with 7 bases between them. CDR1 LNHDA and CDR2 SQIVND come from the germline V gene (reference sequence). The CDR3 nucleotides are TGTGCCAGTAGTATACAGGGTCCTAACTATGGCTACACCTTC. Translated, it gives CASSIQGPNYGYTF. The full variable domain, with the rest looked up from reference TRBV19 and TRBJ1-2, is DGGITQSPKYLFRKEGQNVTLSCEQNLNHDAMYWYRQDPGQGLRLIYYSQIVNDFQKGDIAEGYSVSREKKESFPLTVTSAQKNPTAFYLCASSIQGPNYGYTFGSGTRLTVV.

This clone has just one count. This chain joins TRBV5-1 and TRBJ2-6; no firm D call. V dropped 4 bases and J dropped 0 bases, with 5 bases sitting between them. CDR1 is SGHRS, CDR2 YFSETQ, per germline. CDR3 length: 14 residues. CDR3 amino acids: CASSTDSGANVLTF. As DNA, the CDR3 is TGCGCCAGCAGCACAGACTCTGGGGCCAACGTCCTGACTTTC.

The V call is TRBV5-1, the J call TRBJ2-5; TRBD1 agrees at 7 bases. Germline V gene data show CDR1 as SGHRS and CDR2 as YFSETQ. V lost 4 bases, J lost 0 bases, and 6 bases stayed unmatched. This CDR3 comprises 15 residues. DNA of the CDR3: TGCGCCAGCAGCCAAAGGACAGGCAACCAAGAGACCCAGTACTTC. Its protein product is CASSQRTGNQETQYF.

The gene calls are TRBV2 and TRBJ2-5; D is unresolved. Trimming pared 7 bases from V and 2 bases from J, leaving 5 bases between. Germline CDR1 SNHLY, CDR2 FYNNEI. The CDR3 totals 11 residues. DNA of the CDR3: TGTGCCAGCACACGTCAAGAGACCCAGTACTTC. Protein: CASTRQETQYF.

J is TRBJ2-5 and V is TRBV5-4; 12 bases match TRBD2. The J segment lost 1 base and the V segment lost 3 bases, leaving 4 bases of the junction unmatched. CDR3 length equals 16 residues. CDR1 SGHNT and CDR2 YYREEE come from the germline V gene (reference sequence). The CDR3 here is CASSYMTSGSQETQYF. The CDR3 nucleotides read TGTGCCAGCAGCTATATGACTAGCGGGAGCCAAGAGACCCAGTACTTC.

The rearrangement links TRBV28 to TRBJ2-1; D unclear. The CDR3 totals 11 residues. Germline V CDR1 and CDR2: MDHEN, SYDVKM. V was clipped by 2 bases and J by 9 bases, with 5 bases between them. The CDR3 spells CASSLVGEQFF. CDR3 bases: TGTGCCAGCAGTTTAGTAGGTGAGCAGTTCTTC.

The V gene is TRBV18, the J gene TRBJ2-2; a possible D gene is TRBD1 (5 bases). Trimming removed 3 bases from V and 1 base from J, with 9 bases in between. CDR1 and CDR2 (germline): KGHSH, LQKENI. The CDR3 is made up of 15 amino acids. The CDR3 DNA is TGTGCCAGCTCACCGGGGCGGCAGAACACCGGGGAGCTGTTTTTT. It encodes CASSPGRQNTGELFF. Drawing the rest from reference TRBV18 and TRBJ2-2, the complete variable domain is NAGVMQNPRHLVRRRGQEARLRCSPMKGHSHVYWYRQLPEEGLKFMVYLQKENIIDESGMPKERFSAEFPKEGPSILRIQQVVRGDSAAYFCASSPGRQNTGELFFGEGSRLTVL.